The entry that follows covers one T cell receptor beta chain sequence. Antigen unknown. With 3 bases removed from V and 8 bases from J, the gap between germline ends came to 12 bases. Germline assignment: CDR1 SGHRS and CDR2 YFSETQ. The CDR3 covers 13 residues. The record originates from a study of T cell repertoires in cytomegalovirus infection. Study summary: Indicated by public TCR beta signatures were CMV infection and matching HLA type. General study results and limits: The cumulative frequency of public TCR beta families distinguished individuals who carried CMV together with the relevant HLA.

TCRdb itself ran the reads through MiXCR, one entry per CDR3 protein. In the table there are 680,000 or so distinct CDR3 sequences, around 31% of which are singletons. The sample here was cultured PBMCs, taken from culture after CMV antigen stimulation. The TCR sequence derives from a human donor in good health (CMV status not recorded). Some clones in this sample may be carry-over from other donors' samples. V gene TRBV5-1 combines with J gene TRBJ2-1; D gene unclear. The CDR3 sequence: CASSSVLVHEQFF. CDR3 nucleotide sequence: TGCGCCAGCAGCTCAGTGCTGGTGCATGAGCAGTTCTTC.